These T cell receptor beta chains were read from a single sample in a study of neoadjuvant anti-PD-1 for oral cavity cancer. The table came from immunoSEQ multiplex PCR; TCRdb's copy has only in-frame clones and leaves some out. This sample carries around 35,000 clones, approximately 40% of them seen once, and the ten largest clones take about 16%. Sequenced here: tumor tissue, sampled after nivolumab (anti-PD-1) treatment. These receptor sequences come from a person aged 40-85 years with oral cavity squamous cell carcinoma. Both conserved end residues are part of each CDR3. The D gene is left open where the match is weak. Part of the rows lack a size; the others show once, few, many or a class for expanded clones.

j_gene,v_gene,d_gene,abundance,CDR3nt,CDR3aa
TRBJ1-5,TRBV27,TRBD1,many,TGTGCCAGCAAGTTGACAGGGACCGAGGGCAATCAGCCCCAGCATTTT,CASKLTGTEGNQPQHF
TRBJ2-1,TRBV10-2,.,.,TGCGCCAGCGGATGGGGGGGCGAGCAGTTCTTC,CASGWGGEQFF
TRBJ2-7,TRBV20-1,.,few,TGCAGTGCTAGACAGGGATACGAGCAGTACTTC,CSARQGYEQYF
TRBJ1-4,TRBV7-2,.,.,TGTGCCAGCAGCTCGATGGCCCGTGGTGAAAAACTGTTTTTT,CASSSMARGEKLFF
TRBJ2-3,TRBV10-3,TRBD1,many,TGTGCCATCAGGCCCCGGGACAGGGCGAGCACAGATACGCAGTATTTT,CAIRPRDRASTDTQYF
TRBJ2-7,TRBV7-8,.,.,TGTGCCAGCAGCTTATTTCAGGGGCGGAGCGGCTACGAGCAGTACTTC,CASSLFQGRSGYEQYF
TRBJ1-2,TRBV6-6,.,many,TGTGCCAGCAGGGGGTGGGGGATCTTGGACTATGGCTACACCTTC,CASRGWGILDYGYTF
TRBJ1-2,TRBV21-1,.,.,TGTGCCAGCAGCAAGGCTAGTACTGTAGGTGGCTACACCTTC,CASSKASTVGGYTF
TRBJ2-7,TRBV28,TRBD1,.,TGTGCCAGCAAACCCGGGACAGGGCCTCTCAGGCAGTACTTC,CASKPGTGPLRQYF
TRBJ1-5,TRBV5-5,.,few,TGTGCCAGCAGCTTGGCCGTAGAAAGGCTCCAGCCCCAGCATTTT,CASSLAVERLQPQHF
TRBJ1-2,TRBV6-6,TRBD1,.,TGTGCCAGCAGTTACTCGGGACAGGGTGTTCATGGCTACACCTTC,CASSYSGQGVHGYTF
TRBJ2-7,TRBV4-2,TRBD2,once,TGTGCCAGCAGCCAAGAGTTAGCTAGCGGGAGGGCTTACGAGCAGTACTTC,CASSQELASGRAYEQYF
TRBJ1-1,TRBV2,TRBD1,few,TGTGCCAGCAGCTATGAACCGGGACAGAAGGCTTTCTTT,CASSYEPGQKAFF
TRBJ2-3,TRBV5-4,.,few,TGTGCCAGCAGCCCTGCGGGGGCGACGACGCAGTATTTT,CASSPAGATTQYF
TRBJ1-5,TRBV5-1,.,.,TGCGCCAGCAGCTTGCTGGGCGGCAATCAGCCCCAGCATTTT,CASSLLGGNQPQHF
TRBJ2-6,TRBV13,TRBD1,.,TGTGCCAGCAGCAGCGGACAGGCTGGGGCCAACGTCCTGACTTTC,CASSSGQAGANVLTF